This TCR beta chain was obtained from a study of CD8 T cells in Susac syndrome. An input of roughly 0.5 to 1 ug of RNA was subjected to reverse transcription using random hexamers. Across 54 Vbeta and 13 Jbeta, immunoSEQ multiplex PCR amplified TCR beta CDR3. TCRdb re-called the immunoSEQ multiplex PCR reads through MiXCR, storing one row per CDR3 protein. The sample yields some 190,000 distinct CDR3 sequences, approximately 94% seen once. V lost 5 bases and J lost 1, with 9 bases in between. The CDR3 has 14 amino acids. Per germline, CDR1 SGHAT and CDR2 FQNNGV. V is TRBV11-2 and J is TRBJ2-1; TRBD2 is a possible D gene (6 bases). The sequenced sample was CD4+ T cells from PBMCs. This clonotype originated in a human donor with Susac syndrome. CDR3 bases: TGTGCCAGCAGCGTCGGGGGATCCTACAATGAGCAGTTCTTC. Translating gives CASSVGGSYNEQFF.